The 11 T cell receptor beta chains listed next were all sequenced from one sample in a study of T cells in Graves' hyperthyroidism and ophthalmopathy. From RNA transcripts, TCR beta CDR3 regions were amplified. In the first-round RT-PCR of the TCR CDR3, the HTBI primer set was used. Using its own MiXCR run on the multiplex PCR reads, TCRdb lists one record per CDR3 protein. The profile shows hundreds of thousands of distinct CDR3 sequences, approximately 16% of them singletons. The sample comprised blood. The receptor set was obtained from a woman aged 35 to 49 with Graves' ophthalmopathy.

CDR3 protein: CASSLRVGTSPGANVLTF. CDR3 sequence (DNA): TGTGCCAGCAGCTTACGGGTAGGGACCTCACCTGGGGCCAACGTCCTGACTTTC. The chain joins TRBV7-3 to TRBJ2-6; TRBD1 or TRBD2 may be the D gene (5 bases each). Germline V lookup: CDR1 SGHTA, CDR2 FQGTGA. There are 18 residues in the CDR3. V lost 2 bases and J lost 2, with 16 bases in between.

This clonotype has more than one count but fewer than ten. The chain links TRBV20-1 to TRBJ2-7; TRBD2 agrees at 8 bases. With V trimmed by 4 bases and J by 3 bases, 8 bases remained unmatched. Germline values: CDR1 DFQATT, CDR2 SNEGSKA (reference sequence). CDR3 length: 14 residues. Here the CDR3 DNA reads TGCAGTGCTATAGCGGGACCCAACCACTACGAGCAGTACTTC. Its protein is CSAIAGPNHYEQYF.

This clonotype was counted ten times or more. CDR3 protein: CASRRLYEAFF. The CDR3 nucleotides are TGTGCCAGCAGGAGATTGTATGAAGCTTTCTTT. The gene calls are TRBV12-3 or TRBV12-4 and TRBJ1-1; D unclear. Trimming took off 6 bases at V and 7 bases at J, with 9 bases between the two ends. CDR3 size: 11 residues.

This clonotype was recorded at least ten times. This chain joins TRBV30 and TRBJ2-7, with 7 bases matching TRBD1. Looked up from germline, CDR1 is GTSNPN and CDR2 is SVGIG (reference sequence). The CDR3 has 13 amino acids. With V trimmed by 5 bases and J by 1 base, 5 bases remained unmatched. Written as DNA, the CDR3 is TGTGCCTGGTCGGGACAGCTTTCCTACGAGCAGTACTTC. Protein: CAWSGQLSYEQYF.

CDR3: CASSALLDTQYF. The CDR3 DNA reads as TGTGCCAGCAGCGCACTCTTAGATACGCAGTATTTT. The rearrangement links TRBV2 to TRBJ2-3; D gene uncertain. CDR1 and CDR2 (germline): SNHLY, FYNNEI. The CDR3 extends over 12 amino acids. V lost 6 bases and J lost 5, with 9 bases in between. Full variable domain (outside the CDR3, taken from reference TRBV2 and TRBJ2-3): EPEVTQTPSHQVTQMGQEVILRCVPISNHLYFYWYRQILGQKVEFLVSFYNNEISEKSEIFDDQFSVERPDGSNFTLKIRSTKLEDSAMYFCASSALLDTQYFGPGTRLTVL.

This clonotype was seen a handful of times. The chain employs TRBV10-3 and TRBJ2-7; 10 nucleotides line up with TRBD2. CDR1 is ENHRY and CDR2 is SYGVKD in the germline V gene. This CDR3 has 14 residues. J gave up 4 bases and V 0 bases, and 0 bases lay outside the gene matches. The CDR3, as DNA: TGTGCCATCAGTGAGTCGACTAGCGGGTACGAGCAGTACTTC. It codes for CAISESTSGYEQYF.

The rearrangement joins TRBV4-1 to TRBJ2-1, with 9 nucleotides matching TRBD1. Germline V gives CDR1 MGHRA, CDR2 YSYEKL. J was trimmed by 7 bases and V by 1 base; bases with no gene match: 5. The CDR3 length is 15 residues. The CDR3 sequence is CASSQVTGGYNEQFF. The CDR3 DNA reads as TGCGCCAGCAGCCAAGTTACAGGGGGCTATAATGAGCAGTTCTTC.

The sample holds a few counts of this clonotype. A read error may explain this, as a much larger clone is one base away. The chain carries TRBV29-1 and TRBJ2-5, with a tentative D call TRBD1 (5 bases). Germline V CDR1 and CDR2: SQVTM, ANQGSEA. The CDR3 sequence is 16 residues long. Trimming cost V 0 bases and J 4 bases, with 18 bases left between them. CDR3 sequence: CSVEDPQALSLETQYF. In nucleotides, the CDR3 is TGCAGCGTTGAAGATCCACAGGCCCTCAGCCTAGAGACCCAGTACTTC.

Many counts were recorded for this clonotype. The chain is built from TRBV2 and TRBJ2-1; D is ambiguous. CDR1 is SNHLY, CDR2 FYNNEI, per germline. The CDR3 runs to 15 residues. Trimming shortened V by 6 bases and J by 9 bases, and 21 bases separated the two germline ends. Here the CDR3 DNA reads TGTGCCAGCAGCCCGTCCTCAGGAGCGCCGAGTGAGCAGTTCTTC. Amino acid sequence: CASSPSSGAPSEQFF.

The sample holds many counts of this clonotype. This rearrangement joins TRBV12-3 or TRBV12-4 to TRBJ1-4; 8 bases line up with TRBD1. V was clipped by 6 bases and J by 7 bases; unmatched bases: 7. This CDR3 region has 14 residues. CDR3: CASREAGTGEKLFF. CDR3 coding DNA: TGTGCCAGCAGAGAAGCCGGGACAGGTGAAAAACTGTTTTTT.

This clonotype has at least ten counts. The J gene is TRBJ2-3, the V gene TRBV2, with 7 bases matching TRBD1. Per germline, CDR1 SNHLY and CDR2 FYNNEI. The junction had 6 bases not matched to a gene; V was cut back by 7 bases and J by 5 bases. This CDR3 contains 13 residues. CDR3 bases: TGTGCCAGCAATCAGGGGGTGGAAGATACGCAGTATTTT. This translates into CASNQGVEDTQYF. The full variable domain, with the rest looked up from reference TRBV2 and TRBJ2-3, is EPEVTQTPSHQVTQMGQEVILRCVPISNHLYFYWYRQILGQKVEFLVSFYNNEISEKSEIFDDQFSVERPDGSNFTLKIRSTKLEDSAMYFCASNQGVEDTQYFGPGTRLTVL.